These 14 T cell receptor beta chains were sequenced from one sample in a study of shared clonotypes between healthy human individuals. The data were produced by immunoSEQ multiplex PCR, yet TCRdb's version contains in-frame clones alone and is incomplete. This table has hundreds of thousands of clones, less than 80% appearing once. The sample was memory CD4+ T cells sorted from blood. The subset denotes: CD45RA-negative fraction. The receptors derive from a woman in her thirties in good health.

As regards this clone: The same CDR3 is also encoded by other DNA sequences in this sample. V and J are TRBV2 and TRBJ2-2; the D gene is possibly TRBD2 (5 bases). V dropped 5 bases and J dropped 2 bases, with 6 bases sitting between them. This CDR3 region has 13 residues. The germline gives CDR1 SNHLY, CDR2 FYNNEI. The DNA of the CDR3 is TGTGCCAGCAGTAGCGGCAACACCGGGGAGCTGTTTTTT. Translated, it gives CASSSGNTGELFF.

This clone appeared a single time. This chain connects TRBV5-1 to TRBJ2-7; TRBD2 matches 11 bases. Per germline, CDR1 SGHRS and CDR2 YFSETQ. Trimming cost V 6 bases and J 6 bases; bases outside gene matches: 11. CDR3 size: 15 residues. The CDR3 sequence is CASTELAGGPGEQYF. In DNA form, the CDR3 reads TGCGCCAGCACGGAGTTAGCGGGAGGGCCCGGCGAGCAGTACTTC.

The chain recombines TRBV4-2 with TRBJ2-3; no clear D. The CDR3 is 13 residues long. V was trimmed by 0 bases and J by 6 bases, leaving 7 bases between them. Germline CDR1 reads LGHNA; CDR2 reads YNFKEQ. CDR3 DNA: TGTGCCAGCAGCCAAGATGGTGGGGATACGCAGTATTTT. This gives the protein CASSQDGGDTQYF.

The chain links TRBV4-1 to TRBJ2-5; D is tentatively TRBD1 or TRBD2 (5 bases each). This CDR3 has 15 residues. Looked up from germline, CDR1 is MGHRA and CDR2 is YSYEKL. Trimming removed 1 base from V and 5 bases from J, with 14 bases in between. CDR3 protein: CASSQGGWEKETQYF. CDR3 nucleotide sequence: TGCGCCAGCAGCCAAGGGGGCTGGGAGAAGGAGACCCAGTACTTC.

V usage is TRBV4-2 and J usage is TRBJ1-2; D possibly corresponds to TRBD1 (6 bases). Germline V gene lookup returns CDR1 LGHNA and CDR2 YNFKEQ. The CDR3 runs to 17 residues. V lost 0 bases to trimming and J lost 0 bases, with 14 bases between them. The DNA of the CDR3 is TGTGCCAGCAGCCAAGATGATAGGGCAGGGGCTAACTATGGCTACACCTTC. The encoded protein is CASSQDDRAGANYGYTF.

This rearrangement joins TRBV10-2 to TRBJ2-5, with 15 positions matching TRBD2. The germline gives CDR1 WSHSY, CDR2 SAAADI. The junction had 5 bases not matched to a gene; V was cut back by 7 bases and J by 5 bases. The length of the CDR3 is 15 residues. The CDR3 protein is CASKGLAGGGETQYF. The DNA of the CDR3 is TGCGCCAGCAAGGGACTAGCGGGAGGCGGGGAGACCCAGTACTTC.

This sequence joins TRBV6-5 and TRBJ1-1; no clear D. Germline CDR1 and CDR2: MNHEY and SVGAGI. V lost 7 bases, J lost 6 bases, and 9 bases lay in between. This CDR3 comprises 11 residues. The CDR3 DNA follows: TGTGCCAGCAATCAAATCCCTGAAGCTTTCTTT. It specifies CASNQIPEAFF.

V is TRBV2 and J is TRBJ2-5; no reliable D call. The CDR3 loop spans 14 amino acids. V was trimmed by 7 bases and J by 0 bases, leaving 12 bases between them. In germline, CDR1 is SNHLY, CDR2 FYNNEI. The CDR3 DNA sequence: TGTGCCAGCAACCTGAGGACGGACCAAGAGACCCAGTACTTC. This translates into CASNLRTDQETQYF.

The chain employs TRBV4-1 and TRBJ2-5, with no clear D. V lost 2 bases, J lost 5 bases, and 6 bases lay in between. Germline CDR1 reads MGHRA; CDR2 reads YSYEKL. CDR3 length: 12 amino acids. The CDR3: CASSQNRETQYF. CDR3 bases: TGCGCCAGCAGCCAAAACCGGGAGACCCAGTACTTC.

The chain employs TRBV28 and TRBJ2-5; TRBD2 matches 8 bases. CDR1 MDHEN and CDR2 SYDVKM come from the germline V gene. This CDR3 is built from 13 residues. V dropped 8 bases and J dropped 4; count of bases not matched to a gene: 6. For the CDR3, the DNA is TGTGCCAGCCCGCCCCGGGAGGGAGAGACCCAGTACTTC. Amino acid sequence: CASPPREGETQYF.

This clone has just a few counts. V is TRBV2 and J is TRBJ2-4; 9 nucleotides match TRBD1. This CDR3 spans 16 amino acids. Germline CDR1 SNHLY, CDR2 FYNNEI. Trimming removed 1 base from V and 3 bases from J; junction bases left unmatched: 4. The CDR3: CASSEGGTGNKNIQYF. The CDR3 nucleotides read TGTGCCAGCAGTGAAGGTGGGACAGGGAACAAAAACATTCAGTACTTC.

The CDR3 spells CASSLGTGEDTQYF. As DNA, the CDR3 is TGTGCCAGCAGCTTAGGGACAGGGGAAGATACGCAGTATTTT. The chain is built from TRBV11-2 and TRBJ2-3; TRBD1 aligns across 9 bases. V dropped 1 base and J dropped 5; count of bases not matched to a gene: 1. CDR1 and CDR2 (germline): SGHAT, FQNNGV. This CDR3 region has 14 residues.

V usage is TRBV6-5 and J usage is TRBJ2-7, with D uncertain. Trimming removed 4 bases from V and 4 bases from J, with 11 bases in between. In germline, CDR1 is MNHEY, CDR2 SVGAGI. The CDR3 runs to 13 residues. Here the CDR3 DNA reads TGTGCCAGCAGTTCCGGCACCCAATACGAGCAGTACTTC. It encodes CASSSGTQYEQYF.

Here the CDR3 DNA reads TGTGCCAGCAGCCAACAGCGAACTCAAGAGACCCAGTACTTC. This encodes CASSQQRTQETQYF. J is TRBJ2-5 and V is TRBV14; D is ambiguous. The CDR3 length is 14 residues. Trimming removed 2 bases from V and 2 bases from J, with 9 bases in between. Germline loops: CDR1 SGHDN, CDR2 FVKESK. The full variable domain, rest sourced from reference TRBV14 and TRBJ2-5, is EAGVTQFPSHSVIEKGQTVTLRCDPISGHDNLYWYRRVMGKEIKFLLHFVKESKQDESGMPNNRFLAERTGGTYSTLKVQPAELEDSGVYFCASSQQRTQETQYFGPGTRLLVL.